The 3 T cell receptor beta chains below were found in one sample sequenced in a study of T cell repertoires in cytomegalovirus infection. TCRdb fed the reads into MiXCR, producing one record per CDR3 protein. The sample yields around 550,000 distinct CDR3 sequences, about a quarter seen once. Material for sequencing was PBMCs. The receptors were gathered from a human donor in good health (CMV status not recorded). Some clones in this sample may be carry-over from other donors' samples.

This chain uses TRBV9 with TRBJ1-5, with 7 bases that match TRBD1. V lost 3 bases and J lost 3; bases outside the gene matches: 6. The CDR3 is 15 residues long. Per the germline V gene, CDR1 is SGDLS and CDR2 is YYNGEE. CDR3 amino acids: CASSDTGDPNQPQHF. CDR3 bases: TGTGCCAGCAGCGATACAGGGGATCCCAATCAGCCCCAGCATTTT.

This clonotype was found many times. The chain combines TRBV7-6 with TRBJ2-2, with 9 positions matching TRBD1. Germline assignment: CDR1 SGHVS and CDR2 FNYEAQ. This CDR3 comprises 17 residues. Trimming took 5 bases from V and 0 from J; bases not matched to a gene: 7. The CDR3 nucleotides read TGTGCCAGCAGCCTAAATAGACAGGGGGCGAACACCGGGGAGCTGTTTTTT. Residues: CASSLNRQGANTGELFF.

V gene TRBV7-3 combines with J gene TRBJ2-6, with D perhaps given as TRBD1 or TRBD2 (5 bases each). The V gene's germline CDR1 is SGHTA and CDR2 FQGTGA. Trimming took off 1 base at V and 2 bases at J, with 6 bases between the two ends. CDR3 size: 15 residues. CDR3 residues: CASSLMGAGANVLTF. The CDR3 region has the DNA TGTGCCAGCAGCTTAATGGGGGCTGGGGCCAACGTCCTGACTTTC.